This T cell receptor beta chain was captured by sequencing in a study of T cell responses to AZD1222 COVID-19 vaccine. The data were produced by immunoSEQ multiplex PCR, yet TCRdb's version contains in-frame clones alone and is incomplete. Altogether over 110,000 clones are present, 90% being singletons, with the ten largest covering 1.5% to 2%. The analysis combined second doses at about 4 or about 12 weeks. This clone has more than one count but fewer than ten. Its antigen remains unknown. The study's findings and limits: Epitopes outside B.1.351 and B.1.1.7 mutated regions reportedly drew nearly half of spike TCRs. There were repertoire samples only from the period after the peak T cell response. Among the donors, most were white British and more were female, and clonal diversity was possibly underestimated.

The CDR3 length is 13 residues. V gave up 4 bases and J gave up 11 bases; unmatched junction bases: 9. The V gene's germline CDR1 is SGHAT and CDR2 FQNNGV. The source is an adult who received the AZD1222 COVID-19 vaccine. The chain recombines TRBV11-2 with TRBJ1-1; 8 bases agree with TRBD1. This material consisted of peripheral blood, taken 28 days after the second AZD1222 dose. The CDR3 DNA sequence: TGTGCCAGCAGCTGGGTGGGACAGGCCGGGGCTTTCTTT. Translating gives CASSWVGQAGAFF.